This T cell receptor (beta chain) was profiled in a study of shared clonotypes between healthy human individuals. Germline V gene sequence: CDR1 MNHNS, CDR2 SASEGT. V was clipped by 8 bases and J by 1 base; unmatched bases: 4. CDR3 length equals 15 residues. Sequencing used immunoSEQ multiplex PCR; TCRdb keeps in-frame clones, though not all of them. The repertoire has more than 1,200,000 clones, approximately 98.5% of them found once; the top ten carry approximately 0.4%. The chain has TRBV6-1 and TRBJ2-7; 14 nucleotides agree with TRBD2. This TCR was recovered from a man aged 25-40 years in good health. Material for sequencing was naive CD4+ T cells sorted from blood. Documented subset: CD45RA+ positively selected. This CDR3 is CASAGTSGSSYEQYF. The CDR3 coding sequence is TGTGCCAGCGCCGGGACTAGCGGGAGTTCCTACGAGCAGTACTTC.